This TCR beta chain was obtained from a study of shared clonotypes between healthy human individuals. Study context: The donor pool was made up of a couple of women and three men aged 18 to 49. The study, taken as a whole, reports: The four-donor shared clonotypes exceeded non-shared clonotypes in generation probability, with non-shared ones scoring lower. Estimated richness was generally greater in naive than memory subsets. Rarefaction showed sorted-subset sequencing was incomplete despite large depth.

Assay used: immunoSEQ multiplex PCR; TCRdb lists only in-frame clones, some missing. The profile shows approximately 530,000 clones, 90% to 96% of them singletons. On this clone itself: Its specificity is not known.

Germline lookup yields CDR1 WSHSY and CDR2 SAAADI. The CDR3 is 13 amino acids. V was cut by 8 bases and J by 1 base, with 6 bases left in between. The source is a woman between 25 and 40 years old in good health. The rearrangement joins TRBV10-2 to TRBJ2-6, with TRBD1 as a possible D gene (5 bases). The source material was naive CD4+ T cells sorted from blood. Subset here: CD45RA+ positively selected. The CDR3 loop is CASHRSGANVLTF. The CDR3 nucleotides are TGCGCCAGCCACAGGTCTGGGGCCAACGTCCTGACTTTC.